The T cell receptor (beta chain) under discussion was sequenced for a study of cytomegalovirus exposure and HLA in healthy donors. Study summary: In an earlier analysis, around 120 million unique TCR beta sequences were found from some 180 million T cells. Study-wide results and caveats: On later analysis, the bulk of CMV-associated TCR beta chains appeared to be HLA-restricted. The study assumed roughly uniform donor sequencing depth for presence/absence analyses.

PCR was performed using 60 Vbeta and 13 Jbeta primers. Authors' data handling: About 10 million shared chains were among 80 million or so unique TCR beta chains counted in a later analysis. Only in-frame clones appear in the TCRdb table, and some are missing; sequencing was by immunoSEQ multiplex PCR. That table gives V, J and clone size, and the DNA gave D and trimming. The sample shows approximately 140,000 clones, 65% to 85% of them seen only once. The CDR3 loop spans 14 amino acids. Germline assignment: CDR1 SNHLY and CDR2 FYNNEI. After removal of 3 bases from V and 8 bases from J, the junction contained 4 bases not matched to a gene. As to this clone: Antigen specificity is unknown.

The specimen was PBMCs. The receptor was derived from a woman aged 40 to 55 in good health and CMV-seronegative. The chain combines TRBV2 with TRBJ1-6; the match to TRBD1 covers 7 bases. The CDR3 coding sequence is TGTGCCAGCAGTGATACAGGGGATTATTCACCCCTCCACTTT. It is translated as CASSDTGDYSPLHF.